Following are 21 T cell receptor beta chains from one sample sequenced in a study of T cells in localized non-small cell lung cancer. Assay: immunoSEQ multiplex PCR; the TCRdb copy retains only in-frame clones and omits some. This sample carries 10,000 to 15,000 clones, roughly 84% of them seen once, and the ten largest clones take approximately 30%. Sequencing was performed on peripheral blood, taken before any cancer treatment. The receptors stem from a male donor older than 55 with stage I squamous cell lung carcinoma.

V gene TRBV19 combines with J gene TRBJ2-7, with 15 bases fitting TRBD2. V was clipped by 8 bases and J by 2 bases; unmatched bases: 7. Germline V gives CDR1 LNHDA, CDR2 SQIVND (reference sequence). This CDR3 comprises 16 residues. The CDR3 DNA reads TGTGCCAGTCAGGGACTAGCGGGAGGACGAACCTACGAGCAGTACTTC. This codes for CASQGLAGGRTYEQYF. Using reference TRBV19 and TRBJ2-7 for the parts outside the CDR3, the full variable domain is DGGITQSPKYLFRKEGQNVTLSCEQNLNHDAMYWYRQDPGQGLRLIYYSQIVNDFQKGDIAEGYSVSREKKESFPLTVTSAQKNPTAFYLCASQGLAGGRTYEQYFGPGTRLTVT.

This chain links TRBV6-5 with TRBJ1-2; no firm D call. The CDR3 has 13 amino acids. Germline V gene sequence: CDR1 MNHEY, CDR2 SVGAGI. V dropped 0 bases and J dropped 8 bases, with 10 bases sitting between them. The CDR3: CASSYSQFGGYTF. The CDR3 nucleotides are TGTGCCAGCAGTTACTCGCAGTTCGGGGGCTACACCTTC.

The gene calls are TRBV5-1 and TRBJ2-7; the D gene is possibly TRBD1 (6 bases). The CDR3 loop spans 13 amino acids. Germline CDR1 SGHRS, CDR2 YFSETQ. Trimming pared 6 bases from V and 3 bases from J, leaving 13 bases between. CDR3 in DNA: TGCGCCAGCAAAGGACAGAGTAACTACGAGCAGTACTTC. It yields the protein CASKGQSNYEQYF.

The chain is built from TRBV6-5 and TRBJ1-5, with unresolved D. Trimming pared 7 bases from V and 5 bases from J, leaving 9 bases between. The CDR3 contains 12 residues. The V gene's germline CDR1 is MNHEY and CDR2 SVGAGI. For the CDR3, the DNA is TGTGCCAGCAATCGGAGAGATCAGCCCCAGCATTTT. As protein: CASNRRDQPQHF.

This chain links TRBV5-1 with TRBJ2-7, with a possible D match to TRBD1 (6 bases). Trimming took off 3 bases at V and 1 base at J, with 14 bases between the two ends. Per the germline V gene, CDR1 is SGHRS and CDR2 is YFSETQ. CDR3 length: 15 amino acids. The CDR3 spells CASSSGYRASYEQYF. The CDR3 DNA reads TGCGCCAGCAGCTCGGGGTACAGGGCGTCCTACGAGCAGTACTTC. The entire variable domain, with the rest obtained from reference TRBV5-1 and TRBJ2-7, is as follows: KAGVTQTPRYLIKTRGQQVTLSCSPISGHRSVSWYQQTPGQGLQFLFEYFSETQRNKGNFPGRFSGRQFSNSRSEMNVSTLELGDSALYLCASSSGYRASYEQYFGPGTRLTVT.

The rearrangement joins TRBV10-3 to TRBJ2-7; the match to TRBD2 covers 9 bases. This CDR3 region has 15 residues. CDR1 and CDR2 from the germline V gene are ENHRY and SYGVKD. The trim removed 3 bases at V and 2 bases at J, leaving 5 bases unmatched. The CDR3 nucleotides are TGTGCCATCAGTGAAGCGGCGGGAGGGACCTACGAGCAGTACTTC. Translation: CAISEAAGGTYEQYF.

This clone was counted a single time. The chain links TRBV7-8 to TRBJ1-1, with 9 bases aligning to TRBD1. CDR1 is SGHVS and CDR2 is FQNEAQ in the germline V gene. There are 14 residues in the CDR3. V shed 1 base and J 8 bases; nucleotides not matched to a gene: 5. The CDR3, as DNA: TGTGCCAGCAGCTTAGGCGCACAGGGGGCGGAAGCTTTCTTT. It specifies CASSLGAQGAEAFF. The full variable domain, completed using reference TRBV7-8 and TRBJ1-1, is GAGVSQSPRYKVAKRGQDVALRCDPISGHVSLFWYQQALGQGPEFLTYFQNEAQLDKSGLPSDRFFAERPEGSVSTLKIQRTQQEDSAVYLCASSLGAQGAEAFFGQGTRLTVV.

The V gene is TRBV28, the J gene TRBJ1-2, with D unclear. This CDR3 is 11 amino acids long. The ends were cut back, 6 bases at V and 10 bases at J, with 12 bases in the middle. Germline V gene lookup returns CDR1 MDHEN and CDR2 SYDVKM. The CDR3 is CASSSGLNYTF. In DNA form, the CDR3 reads TGTGCCAGCAGCTCCGGTCTGAACTACACCTTC.

The V call is TRBV5-1, the J call TRBJ2-7; 7 nucleotides agree with TRBD2. The junction had 5 bases not matched to a gene; V was cut back by 6 bases and J by 2 bases. CDR1 and CDR2 (germline): SGHRS, YFSETQ. This CDR3 is 13 amino acids long. CDR3 amino acids: CASNVAGTYEQYF. Here the CDR3 DNA reads TGCGCCAGCAACGTAGCGGGTACCTACGAGCAGTACTTC.

The chain links TRBV5-5 to TRBJ2-6; D is unclear. The CDR3 runs 15 residues. Germline assignment: CDR1 SGHKS and CDR2 YYEKEE (reference sequence). V gave up 4 bases and J gave up 1 base, with 9 bases separating them. The CDR3 reads CASSIARSGANVLTF. For the CDR3, the DNA is TGTGCCAGCAGCATTGCACGGTCTGGGGCCAACGTCCTGACTTTC.

In this sample, this clone turned up once. This sequence joins TRBV27 and TRBJ2-2; D unclear. The CDR3 length is 12 residues. The V end lost 6 bases, the J end lost 1 base, and 3 bases lay between the germline ends. Germline V gene lookup returns CDR1 MNHEY and CDR2 SMNVEV (reference sequence). The CDR3 spells CASSLNTGELFF. CDR3 nucleotides: TGTGCCAGCAGCTTGAACACCGGGGAGCTGTTTTTT.

The chain employs TRBV29-1 and TRBJ2-3; the D gene could be TRBD1 or TRBD2 (6 bases each). Trimming left V 2 bases short and J 3 bases short, with 15 bases between. Germline CDR1 SQVTM, CDR2 ANQGSEA. The CDR3 is 15 residues long. In DNA form, the CDR3 reads TGCAGCGTTGAAAGGGGGGAGAGGAAGACAGATACGCAGTATTTT. The encoded protein is CSVERGERKTDTQYF.

The chain combines TRBV7-2 with TRBJ1-2; perhaps TRBD1 as D (6 bases). CDR1 and CDR2 from the germline V gene are SGHTA and FQGNSA. The CDR3 sequence is 15 residues long. Trimming shortened V by 0 bases and J by 8 bases, and 16 bases separated the two germline ends. CDR3 DNA: TGTGCCAGCAGCTTAGCTTACGGGACATCCGGCGGCTACACCTTC. Protein sequence: CASSLAYGTSGGYTF.

The chain links TRBV10-2 to TRBJ2-5; D uncertain. In germline, CDR1 is WSHSY, CDR2 SAAADI. Trimming cost V 8 bases and J 1 base, with 5 bases left between them. The CDR3 covers 11 residues. The CDR3 is CASGTQETQYF. As DNA, the CDR3 is TGCGCCAGCGGTACCCAAGAGACCCAGTACTTC.

A few counts support this clone. The chain combines TRBV14 with TRBJ1-2, with 7 bases aligning to TRBD1. Trimming at V came to 1 base and at J to 0 bases, leaving 8 bases not matched to a gene. Germline-derived CDR1 and CDR2 are SGHDN and FVKESK. The CDR3 covers 17 residues. The CDR3 here is CASSQAKGTASNYGYTF. The CDR3 DNA is TGTGCCAGCAGCCAAGCTAAAGGGACAGCTTCTAACTATGGCTACACCTTC.

This sequence joins TRBV6-6 and TRBJ1-2; D is possibly TRBD1 (5 bases). Trimming removed 6 bases at V and 5 bases at J, with 7 bases between. This CDR3 comprises 11 residues. Germline lookup yields CDR1 MNHNY and CDR2 SVGAGI (reference sequence). In DNA, the CDR3 is TGTGCCAGCAGGCGACAGTATGGCTACACCTTC. Translated, it gives CASRRQYGYTF.

This clone was found once. The chain is built from TRBV4-1 and TRBJ2-7, with 7 positions matching TRBD2. Germline CDR1 reads MGHRA; CDR2 reads YSYEKL. V trimming: 3 bases; J trimming: 1 base; junction bases outside the gene matches: 0. The CDR3 consists of 13 residues. In nucleotides, the CDR3 is TGCGCCAGCAGCCAGCGGGAGTCCTACGAGCAGTACTTC. Protein sequence: CASSQRESYEQYF.

The chain couples TRBV7-2 to TRBJ2-1, with 7 bases matching TRBD2. J lost 5 bases, V lost 1 base, and 14 bases had no gene match. The germline gives CDR1 SGHTA, CDR2 FQGNSA. CDR3 length equals 18 residues. The CDR3 bases are TGTGCCAGCAGCTTAGACCCTAACAGACTAGCTTTGGACAATGAGCAGTTCTTC. Protein sequence: CASSLDPNRLALDNEQFF.

This chain connects TRBV19 to TRBJ1-1; D not resolved. CDR1 and CDR2 (germline): LNHDA, SQIVND (reference sequence). The CDR3 sequence is 10 residues long. Trimming took 7 bases from V and 6 from J, leaving 6 bases between them. In nucleotides, the CDR3 is TGTGCCAGTAACCCCGCTGAAGCTTTCTTT. This gives the protein CASNPAEAFF.

This chain uses TRBV28 with TRBJ2-3; 10 bases agree with TRBD2. The CDR3 runs to 15 residues. Germline CDR1 MDHEN, CDR2 SYDVKM. The V gene end was trimmed by 4 bases and the J gene end by 4 bases; junction bases not matched to a gene: 5. For the CDR3, the DNA is TGTGCCAGCAGTTACCCTAGCGGGAGCCCAGATACGCAGTATTTT. This gives the protein CASSYPSGSPDTQYF.

The CDR3 is CASSHIGLAGQETQYF. CDR3 coding DNA: TGTGCCAGCAGCCATATCGGACTAGCGGGTCAAGAGACCCAGTACTTC. The chain combines TRBV14 with TRBJ2-5; 11 bases are shared with TRBD2. V lost 3 bases to trimming and J lost 2 bases; unmatched junction nucleotides: 5. The CDR3 consists of 16 residues. Germline CDR1 reads SGHDN; CDR2 reads FVKESK.